This section outlines one T cell receptor (beta chain) sequence together with its context. Its specificity is not known. The sample comes from a study of vaccination and CD4 T cells after COVID-19. Across the whole study: Convalescents were six males and four females, two of them Hispanic.

With the Oncomine TCR Beta short-read assay, DNA from cultured CD4+ T cells was sequenced. TCRdb reprocessed the PCR reads with MiXCR, giving one entry per CDR3 protein. The sample records over 9,000 distinct CDR3 sequences, approximately 66% being singletons. Treatment described: roughly ten-day PBMC culture with coronavirus spike peptide pools or control peptides (ViraFEST assay). ViraFEST used peptide pools to expand antigen-specific T cells, then sequenced TCRs. Study-level points and caveats: Post-infection sampling omitted early timepoints and covered relatively few convalescent patients.

The germline CDR1 and CDR2 sequences are MNHNS and SASEGT. The CDR3 loop spans 13 amino acids. V was trimmed by 5 bases and J by 6 bases, leaving 13 bases between them. The V and J genes are TRBV6-1 and TRBJ1-1, with D perhaps TRBD1 (5 bases). This receptor was obtained from a human donor who had recovered from COVID-19. What was sequenced was CD4+ T cells from blood, cultured in vitro. CDR3 DNA sequence: TGTGCCAGCAGTCTAGGGGCGGGGGCTGAAGCTTTCTTT. Translation gives CASSLGAGAEAFF.